Given below is one T cell receptor (beta chain) in context. The sample is drawn from a study of blood T cell repertoires in COVID-19. Study-wide background: PBMCs, B-cell-depleted T cells, or T cells provided the cDNA or gDNA that made up the material.

In the original analysis: Reference gene primer amplification gave nucleated cell count estimates. Assay used: immunoSEQ multiplex PCR; TCRdb lists only in-frame clones, some missing. V and J calls and clone size are as listed in that table; D and trimming were resolved from the DNA. In the table there are roughly 62,000 clones, roughly 80% of which are singletons. Sequencing used peripheral blood. The origin of this receptor is a human donor in a cohort sampled during active COVID-19.

The chain's CDR3 is CATSDSGLAGVVDTQYF. The CDR3 nucleotides read TGTGCCACCAGTGATTCCGGACTAGCGGGAGTAGTAGATACGCAGTATTTT. J is TRBJ2-3 and V is TRBV24-1; the match to TRBD2 covers 13 bases. The germline CDR1 and CDR2 sequences are KGHDR and SFDVKD. V trimming: 2 bases; J trimming: 5 bases; junction bases outside the gene matches: 6. CDR3 length equals 17 residues.